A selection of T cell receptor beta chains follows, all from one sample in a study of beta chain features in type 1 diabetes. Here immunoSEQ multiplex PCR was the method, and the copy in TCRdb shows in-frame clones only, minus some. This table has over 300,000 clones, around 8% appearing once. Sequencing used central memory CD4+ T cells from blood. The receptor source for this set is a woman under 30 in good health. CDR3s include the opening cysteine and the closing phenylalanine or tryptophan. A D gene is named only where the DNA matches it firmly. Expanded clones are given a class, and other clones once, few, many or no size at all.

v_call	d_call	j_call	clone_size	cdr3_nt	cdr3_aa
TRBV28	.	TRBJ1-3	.	TGTGCCAGCAGTCGACCCTGGGGCTCTGGAAACACCATATATTTT	CASSRPWGSGNTIYF
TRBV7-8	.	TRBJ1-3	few	TGTGCCAGCAGCTGGGGGTTGGGGGCTCAAAACACCATATATTTT	CASSWGLGAQNTIYF
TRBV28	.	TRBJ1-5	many	TGTGCCAGCGCCGGAGCGACAGTCTCAGGTGGTCAGCCCCAGCATTTT	CASAGATVSGGQPQHF
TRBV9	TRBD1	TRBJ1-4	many	TGTGCCAGCAGCGTAGCGGGGACAGCTAATGAAAAACTGTTTTTT	CASSVAGTANEKLFF
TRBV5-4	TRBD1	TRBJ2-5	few	TGTGCCAGCAGCTTGGGTGGACAGGGGCGGGGAGAGACCCAGTACTTC	CASSLGGQGRGETQYF
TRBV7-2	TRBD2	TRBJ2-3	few	TGTGCCAGCAGCACCGGACTAGCGGGAGCAGATACGCAGTATTTT	CASSTGLAGADTQYF
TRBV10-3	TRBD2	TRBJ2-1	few	TGTGCCATCAGTGATCGCGGGACTAGCGGGAGAAATGAGCAGTTCTTC	CAISDRGTSGRNEQFF
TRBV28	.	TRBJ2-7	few	TGTGCCAGCAGTACCTTGACAGCCAGGCTTTTGGAGCAGTACTTC	CASSTLTARLLEQYF
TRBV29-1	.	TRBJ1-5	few	TGCAGCGTTGTGGATGTCGGAGAGCCCCAGCATTTT	CSVVDVGEPQHF
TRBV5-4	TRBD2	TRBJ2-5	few	TGTGCCAGCAGCTTGGTTACGACTAGCTCCGAGACCCAGTACTTC	CASSLVTTSSETQYF
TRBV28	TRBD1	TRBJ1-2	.	TGTGCCAGCAGTGCCTCACAGGGGCCGGGCTATGGCTACACCTTC	CASSASQGPGYGYTF
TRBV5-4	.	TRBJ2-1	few	TGTGCCAGCAGCTTGGGAGGGCCGTTAGCGGCCTACAATGAGCAGTTCTTC	CASSLGGPLAAYNEQFF
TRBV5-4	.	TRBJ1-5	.	TGTGCCAGCAGCTTACAGGGTTTCAATCAGCCCCAGCATTTT	CASSLQGFNQPQHF
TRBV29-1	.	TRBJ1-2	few	TGCAGCGTTGAAGAACAGACGAACTATGGCTACACCTTC	CSVEEQTNYGYTF
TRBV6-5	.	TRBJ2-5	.	TGTGCCACTCAAGAGATACAGGGAGAGACCCAGTACTTC	CATQEIQGETQYF
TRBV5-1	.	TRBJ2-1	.	TGCGCCAGCAGCTTGGGAGGGACTTCCCAAGATTTAGAGCAGTTCTTC	CASSLGGTSQDLEQFF
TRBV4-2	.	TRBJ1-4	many	TGTGCCAGCAGCCAAGTAGCAACTAATGAAAAACTGTTTTTT	CASSQVATNEKLFF
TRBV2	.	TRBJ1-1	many	TGTGCCAGCAGCAAAACCGAAGGCACTGAAGCTTTCTTT	CASSKTEGTEAFF
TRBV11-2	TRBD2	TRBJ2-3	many	TGTGCCAGCAGCTTAGATCTACGGACTAGCGGGGATCAGGCGCAGTATTTT	CASSLDLRTSGDQAQYF
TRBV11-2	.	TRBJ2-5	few	TGTGCCAGCAGCTTAGCCGCATCTGGGCCCCGCCAAGAGACCCAGTACTTC	CASSLAASGPRQETQYF
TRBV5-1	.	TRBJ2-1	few	TGCGCCAGCAGCTTAGGAGCGCGGGAGCAGTTCTTC	CASSLGAREQFF
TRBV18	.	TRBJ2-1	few	TGTGCCAGCTCAACTACGGTCAATGAGCAGTTCTTC	CASSTTVNEQFF
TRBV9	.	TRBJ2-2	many	TGTGCCAGCAGCCCCAGATCCGGGGAGCTGTTTTTT	CASSPRSGELFF
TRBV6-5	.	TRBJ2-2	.	TGTGCCAGCTCGCTCACCGGGGAGCTGTTTTTT	CASSLTGELFF
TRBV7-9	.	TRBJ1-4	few	TGTGCCAGCAGCCGGGACAATGAAAAACTGTTTTTT	CASSRDNEKLFF
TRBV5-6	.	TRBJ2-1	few	TGTGCCAGCAGCTTAGCTGGGATCAATGAGCAGTTCTTC	CASSLAGINEQFF
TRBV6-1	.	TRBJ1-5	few	TGTGCCAGCAGTGCAGGGGGCAATCAGCCCCAGCATTTT	CASSAGGNQPQHF
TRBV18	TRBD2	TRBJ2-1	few	TGTGCCAGCTCACCATCGGACGGGAGGGCCTACAATGAGCAGTTCTTC	CASSPSDGRAYNEQFF
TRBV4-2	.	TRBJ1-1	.	TGTGCCAGCAGCCAGGCGGGACGGTTGGGGAAGGGTTTCTTT	CASSQAGRLGKGFF
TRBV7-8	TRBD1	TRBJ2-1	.	TGTGCCAGCAGCTTAGGGCGGGACAGGAGTAATGAGCAGTTCTTC	CASSLGRDRSNEQFF